The sequence of this T cell receptor (beta chain) was determined in a study of cytomegalovirus exposure and HLA in healthy donors. Study results and caveats: TCR beta chains numbering 164 were designated cytomegalovirus-associated.

Germline V gene lookup returns CDR1 KGHSH and CDR2 LQKENI. This CDR3 contains 18 residues. V shed 1 base and J 8 bases; nucleotides not matched to a gene: 15. The study drew the donors from its roughly 120-subject validation cohort, separate from the roughly 670-subject first cohort. Sequenced by immunoSEQ multiplex PCR; TCRdb stores in-frame clones only, minus some. This table has about 280,000 clones, 88% appearing once. This clone appeared once. Its target is not known. The sequenced material came from PBMCs. This chain connects TRBV18 to TRBJ2-1; 9 bases are shared with TRBD2. The source of this sequence is a young woman in good health and CMV-seronegative. The CDR3 here is CASSPLVSSGELGHEQFF. CDR3 coding DNA: TGTGCCAGCTCACCACTCGTGTCTAGCGGGGAGCTGGGACATGAGCAGTTCTTC.